These 6 T cell receptor beta chains came from one sample sequenced in a study of blood T cell repertoires in COVID-19. Measured with immunoSEQ multiplex PCR; TCRdb has only the in-frame clones, and not every one. The sample lists almost 65,000 clones; approximately 85% were seen once. Specimen: peripheral blood. All receptors come from a woman aged 55-75 years with COVID-19, enrolled during active disease.

The gene calls are TRBV27 and TRBJ2-1, with 10 bases identical to TRBD1. V was clipped by 6 bases and J by 12 bases; unmatched bases: 8. In germline, CDR1 is MNHEY, CDR2 SMNVEV (reference sequence). The CDR3 has 13 amino acids. The CDR3 sequence: CASSLNRDRGQFF. CDR3 nucleotides: TGTGCCAGCAGCCTTAACAGGGACAGGGGGCAGTTCTTC.

The V call is TRBV7-9, the J call TRBJ2-1; 7 nucleotides match TRBD1. CDR3 length: 17 amino acids. Germline lookup yields CDR1 SEHNR and CDR2 FQNEAQ (reference sequence). J gave up 6 bases and V 11 bases, and 22 bases lay outside the gene matches. The CDR3 DNA reads as TGTGCCGCCCAGCAGGATAGGCAGGGGGAAGGAGGCAATGAGCAGTTCTTC. It encodes CAAQQDRQGEGGNEQFF.

J is TRBJ1-1 and V is TRBV4-3; D remains ambiguous. Trimming left V 4 bases short and J 1 base short, with 16 bases between. In germline, CDR1 is LGHNA, CDR2 YSLEER. The CDR3 length is 16 residues. CDR3 sequence: CASSPENWRENTEAFF. The CDR3 coding sequence is TGCGCCAGCAGCCCCGAAAACTGGAGAGAGAACACTGAAGCTTTCTTT.

The chain is built from TRBV28 and TRBJ2-1, with D possibly TRBD2 on 6 matching bases. Looked up from germline, CDR1 is MDHEN and CDR2 is SYDVKM. The V and J ends lost 6 bases and 4 bases respectively, with 19 bases between them. CDR3 length: 16 residues. DNA of the CDR3: TGTGCCAGCAGCCTCCTGGGGGGTTCCATATACAATGAGCAGTTCTTC. Its protein product is CASSLLGGSIYNEQFF. The variable domain in full, with the rest retrieved from reference TRBV28 and TRBJ2-1, is DVKVTQSSRYLVKRTGEKVFLECVQDMDHENMFWYRQDPGLGLRLIYFSYDVKMKEKGDIPEGYSVSREKKERFSLILESASTNQTSMYLCASSLLGGSIYNEQFFGPGTRLTVL.

This chain connects TRBV27 to TRBJ1-2; D might be TRBD1 (6 bases). This CDR3 comprises 13 residues. Trimming shortened V by 8 bases and J by 4 bases, and 14 bases separated the two germline ends. From germline, CDR1 is MNHEY and CDR2 SMNVEV (reference sequence). CDR3 protein: CASAWGLGYGYTF. The DNA of the CDR3 is TGTGCCAGCGCTTGGGGGCTAGGCTATGGCTACACCTTC.

This clone has more than one count but fewer than ten. The V call is TRBV3-1 (or the pseudogene TRBV3-2), the J call TRBJ2-7, with D possibly TRBD2 on 6 matching bases. CDR1 LGHDT and CDR2 YNNKEL come from the germline V gene (reference sequence). The CDR3 extends over 18 amino acids. Trimming shortened V by 0 bases and J by 0 bases, and 18 bases separated the two germline ends. CDR3 protein: CASSQESDGGDHSYEQYF. DNA for the CDR3: TGTGCCAGCAGCCAAGAAAGTGATGGCGGGGACCACTCCTACGAGCAGTACTTC.